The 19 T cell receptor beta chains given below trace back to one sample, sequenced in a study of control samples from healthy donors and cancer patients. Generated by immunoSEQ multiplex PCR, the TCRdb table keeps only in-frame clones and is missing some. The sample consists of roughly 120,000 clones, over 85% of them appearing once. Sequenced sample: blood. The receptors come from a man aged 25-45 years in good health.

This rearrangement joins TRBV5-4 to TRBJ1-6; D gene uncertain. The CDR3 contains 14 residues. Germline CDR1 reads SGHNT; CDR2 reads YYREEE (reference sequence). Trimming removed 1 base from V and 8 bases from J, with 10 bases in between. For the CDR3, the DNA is TGTGCCAGCAGCTTGATCGGGCCTGATTCACCCCTCCACTTT. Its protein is CASSLIGPDSPLHF.

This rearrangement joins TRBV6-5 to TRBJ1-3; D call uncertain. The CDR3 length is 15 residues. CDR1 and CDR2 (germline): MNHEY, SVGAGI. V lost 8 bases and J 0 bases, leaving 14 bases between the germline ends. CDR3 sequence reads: CASFTSLASGNTIYF. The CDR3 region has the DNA TGTGCCAGCTTCACGAGTTTGGCCTCTGGAAACACCATATATTTT.

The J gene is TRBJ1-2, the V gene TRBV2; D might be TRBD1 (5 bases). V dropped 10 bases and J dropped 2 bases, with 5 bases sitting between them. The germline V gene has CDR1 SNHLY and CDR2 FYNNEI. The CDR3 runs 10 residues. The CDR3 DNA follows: TGTGCCAACAGGAACTATGGCTACACCTTC. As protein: CANRNYGYTF.

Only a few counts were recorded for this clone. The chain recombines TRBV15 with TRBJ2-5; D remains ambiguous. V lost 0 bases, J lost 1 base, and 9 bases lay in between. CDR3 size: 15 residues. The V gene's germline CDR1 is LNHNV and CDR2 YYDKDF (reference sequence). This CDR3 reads CATSRDRSIQETQYF. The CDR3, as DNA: TGTGCCACCAGCAGAGATCGGTCAATCCAAGAGACCCAGTACTTC.

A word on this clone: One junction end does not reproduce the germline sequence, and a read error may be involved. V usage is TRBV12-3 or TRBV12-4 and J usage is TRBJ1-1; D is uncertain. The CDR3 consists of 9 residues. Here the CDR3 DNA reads TGTGCCAGCAGTTTCGTAAAAGGGTTC. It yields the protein CASSFVKGF.

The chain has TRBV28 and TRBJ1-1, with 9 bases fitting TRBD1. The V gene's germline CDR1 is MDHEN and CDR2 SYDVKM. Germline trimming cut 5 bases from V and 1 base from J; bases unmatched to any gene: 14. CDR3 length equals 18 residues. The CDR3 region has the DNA TGTGCCAGCAGTCAGTCCCGGGACAGGGCCCCGCGGAACACTGAAGCTTTCTTT. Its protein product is CASSQSRDRAPRNTEAFF.

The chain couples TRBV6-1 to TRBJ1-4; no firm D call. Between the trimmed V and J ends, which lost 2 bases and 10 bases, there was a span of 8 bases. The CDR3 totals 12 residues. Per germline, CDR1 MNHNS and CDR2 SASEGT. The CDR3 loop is CASSELGGKLFF. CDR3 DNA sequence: TGTGCCAGCAGTGAACTGGGAGGAAAACTGTTTTTT.

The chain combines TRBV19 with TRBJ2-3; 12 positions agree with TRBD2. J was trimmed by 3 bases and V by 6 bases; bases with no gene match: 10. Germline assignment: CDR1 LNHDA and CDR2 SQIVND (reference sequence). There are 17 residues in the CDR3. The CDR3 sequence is CASRKGLAGGPTDTQYF. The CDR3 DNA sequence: TGTGCCAGTAGGAAAGGTCTAGCGGGGGGGCCTACAGATACGCAGTATTTT.

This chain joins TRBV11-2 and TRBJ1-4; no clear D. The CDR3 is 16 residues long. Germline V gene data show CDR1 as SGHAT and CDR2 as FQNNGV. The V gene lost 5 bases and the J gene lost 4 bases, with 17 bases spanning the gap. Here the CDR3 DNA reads TGTGCCAGCAGCCTACGTATGAACGGCCGTAATGAAAAACTGTTTTTT. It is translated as CASSLRMNGRNEKLFF. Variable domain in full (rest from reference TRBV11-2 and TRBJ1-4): EAGVAQSPRYKIIEKRQSVAFWCNPISGHATLYWYQQILGQGPKLLIQFQNNGVVDDSQLPKDRFSAERLKGVDSTLKIQPAKLEDSAVYLCASSLRMNGRNEKLFFGSGTQLSVL.

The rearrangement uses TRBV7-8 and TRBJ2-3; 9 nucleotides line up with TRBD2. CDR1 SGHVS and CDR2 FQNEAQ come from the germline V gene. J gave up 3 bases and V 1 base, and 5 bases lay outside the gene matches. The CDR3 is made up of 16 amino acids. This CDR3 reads CASSLVAGGSTDTQYF. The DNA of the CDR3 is TGTGCCAGCAGCTTAGTTGCGGGGGGGTCGACAGATACGCAGTATTTT.

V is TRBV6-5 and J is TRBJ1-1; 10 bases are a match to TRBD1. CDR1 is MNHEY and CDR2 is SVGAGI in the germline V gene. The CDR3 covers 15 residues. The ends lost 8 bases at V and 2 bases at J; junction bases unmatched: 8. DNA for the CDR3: TGTGCCAGCCTGGGGACAGGGGCAGTTAACACTGAAGCTTTCTTT. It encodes CASLGTGAVNTEAFF.

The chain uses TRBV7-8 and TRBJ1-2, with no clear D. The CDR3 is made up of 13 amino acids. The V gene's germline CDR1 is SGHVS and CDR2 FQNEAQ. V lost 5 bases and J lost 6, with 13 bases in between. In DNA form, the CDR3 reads TGTGCCAGCAGCCAACCACAGAGGGATGGCTACACCTTC. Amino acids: CASSQPQRDGYTF.

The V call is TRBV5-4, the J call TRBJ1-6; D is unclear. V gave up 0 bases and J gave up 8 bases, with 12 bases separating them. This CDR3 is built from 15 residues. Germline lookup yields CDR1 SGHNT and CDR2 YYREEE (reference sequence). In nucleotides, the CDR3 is TGTGCCAGCAGCTTGGCCGCAGGTGGGGATTCACCCCTCCACTTT. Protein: CASSLAAGGDSPLHF.

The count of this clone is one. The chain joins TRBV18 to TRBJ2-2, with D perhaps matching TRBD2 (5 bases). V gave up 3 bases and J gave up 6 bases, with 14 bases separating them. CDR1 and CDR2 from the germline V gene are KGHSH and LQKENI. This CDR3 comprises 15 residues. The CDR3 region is CASSPIPPGSGELFF. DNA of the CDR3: TGTGCCAGCTCACCGATACCCCCGGGATCCGGGGAGCTGTTTTTT.

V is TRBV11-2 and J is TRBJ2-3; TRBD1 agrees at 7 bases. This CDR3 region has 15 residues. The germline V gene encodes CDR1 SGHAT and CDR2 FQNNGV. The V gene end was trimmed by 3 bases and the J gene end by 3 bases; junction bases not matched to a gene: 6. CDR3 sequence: CASSLRTGRTDTQYF. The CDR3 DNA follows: TGTGCCAGCAGCTTGAGGACAGGTCGGACAGATACGCAGTATTTT.

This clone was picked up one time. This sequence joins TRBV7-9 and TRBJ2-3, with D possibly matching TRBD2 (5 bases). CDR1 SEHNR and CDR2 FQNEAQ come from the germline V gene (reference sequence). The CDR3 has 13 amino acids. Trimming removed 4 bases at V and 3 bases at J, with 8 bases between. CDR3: CASSYEGTDTQYF. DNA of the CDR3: TGTGCCAGCAGCTATGAGGGAACAGATACGCAGTATTTT.

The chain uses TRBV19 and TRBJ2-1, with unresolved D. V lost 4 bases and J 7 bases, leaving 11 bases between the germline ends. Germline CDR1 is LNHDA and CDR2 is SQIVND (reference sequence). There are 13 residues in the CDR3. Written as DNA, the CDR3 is TGTGCCAGTAGTAAGGGCAATTTGAATGAGCAGTTCTTC. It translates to CASSKGNLNEQFF.

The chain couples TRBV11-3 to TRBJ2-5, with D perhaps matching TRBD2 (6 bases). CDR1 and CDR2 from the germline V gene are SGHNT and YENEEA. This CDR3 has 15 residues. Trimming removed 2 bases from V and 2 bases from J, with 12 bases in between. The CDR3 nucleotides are TGTGCCAGCAGCTTAACCGGGGGTTTTCAAGAGACCCAGTACTTC. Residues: CASSLTGGFQETQYF.

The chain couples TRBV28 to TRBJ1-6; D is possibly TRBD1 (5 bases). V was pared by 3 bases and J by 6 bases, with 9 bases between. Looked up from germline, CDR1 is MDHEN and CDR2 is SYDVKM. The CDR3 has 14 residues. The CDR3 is CASSFQGSNSPLHF. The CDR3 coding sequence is TGTGCCAGCAGTTTTCAGGGATCTAATTCACCCCTCCACTTT.